The clone carrying this TCR beta chain was seen once. The sample originates from a study of blood T cell repertoires in COVID-19. Study in general: Sites in the United States, Italy and Spain provided acute and convalescent COVID-19 samples.

Germline assignment: CDR1 SGHRS and CDR2 YFSETQ. There are 14 residues in the CDR3. J gave up 3 bases and V 4 bases, and 4 bases lay outside the gene matches. Per the authors' pipeline: How many nucleated cells were present was estimated from reference gene primer amplification. Method: immunoSEQ multiplex PCR; TCRdb's copy keeps in-frame clones and lacks some. The D gene and trimming were derived from the DNA, and the V and J assignments and clone size from that table. The data hold 45,000 to 70,000 clones, with 80% to 90% observed a single time. This TCR was recovered from a woman of 80 years or more with acute or convalescent COVID-19. The chain has TRBV5-1 and TRBJ1-1; TRBD1 aligns across 9 bases. Sequences were obtained from peripheral blood. CDR3 DNA sequence: TGCGCCAGCAGCATAACAGGGGGCTACACTGAAGCTTTCTTT. Its protein product is CASSITGGYTEAFF.